The 4 T cell receptor beta chains below were found in one sample sequenced in a study of T cell responses to AZD1222 COVID-19 vaccine. The table came from immunoSEQ multiplex PCR; TCRdb's copy has only in-frame clones and leaves some out. The sample has approximately 120,000 clones; around nine tenths are singletons. Sample: peripheral blood, taken on day 0 of AZD1222 vaccination. The receptors derive from an adult in good health.

V gene TRBV28 combines with J gene TRBJ2-1, with 12 bases lining up with TRBD2. V dropped 6 bases and J dropped 6; count of bases not matched to a gene: 6. CDR1 and CDR2 from the germline V gene are MDHEN and SYDVKM. The CDR3 runs 15 residues. CDR3 sequence reads: CASRLAGGPRNEQFF. In DNA, the CDR3 is TGTGCCAGCAGGCTAGCGGGAGGGCCTCGCAATGAGCAGTTCTTC.

This chain connects TRBV6-5 to TRBJ2-7, with 10 bases identical to TRBD1. CDR1 MNHEY and CDR2 SVGAGI come from the germline V gene. The J segment lost 3 bases and the V segment lost 6 bases, leaving 5 bases of the junction unmatched. This CDR3 has 14 residues. CDR3 residues: CASSLGQGGYEQYF. The CDR3 DNA is TGTGCCAGCAGCCTCGGACAGGGGGGCTACGAGCAGTACTTC.

The V call is TRBV6-2 or TRBV6-3, the J call TRBJ1-5; 10 bases agree with TRBD1. There are 16 residues in the CDR3. The V segment lost 5 bases and the J segment 5 bases; nucleotides outside the gene matches: 9. CDR1 is MNHEY, CDR2 SVGEGT, per germline. The CDR3 bases are TGTGCCAGCAGTCAACCGGGACAGGGGAAGCATCAGCCCCAGCATTTT. This translates into CASSQPGQGKHQPQHF.

This clone was found a few times. This sequence joins TRBV9 and TRBJ2-1; D possibly corresponds to TRBD2 (6 bases). V was cut by 4 bases and J by 0 bases, with 20 bases left in between. The CDR3 length is 18 residues. Germline V gene data show CDR1 as SGDLS and CDR2 as YYNGEE. In nucleotides, the CDR3 is TGTGCCAGCAGCCTTAGGGGTTCGGGGGTGAGCTCCTACAATGAGCAGTTCTTC. Translating it yields CASSLRGSGVSSYNEQFF.